This note documents a single T cell receptor (beta chain) sequence. Its matching antigen is unknown. This record comes from a study of cytomegalovirus exposure and HLA in healthy donors. Points from the study as a whole: The CMV antigen specificity of a few CMV-associated chains was confirmed through in vitro analysis. Diagnosis of cytomegalovirus status made by the classifier reportedly showed high specificity and sensitivity. It has been reported that TCR beta sequences accurately predicted the HLA-A and HLA-B alleles of most subjects. Analysis was carried out at a later point, and it linked a missense DCLRE1C variant to TCR beta V- and J-gene trimming.

This PCR relied on a set of 60 Vbeta primers and 13 Jbeta primers. The assay was immunoSEQ multiplex PCR, and TCRdb's table has in-frame clones only and misses some. The sample contains roughly 150,000 clones, 80% of which appear only once. CDR1 LNHDA and CDR2 SQIVND come from the germline V gene (reference sequence). The CDR3 is 20 residues long. Germline trimming cut 10 bases from V and 0 bases from J; bases unmatched to any gene: 26. This clonotype originated in a male donor in good health and CMV-seronegative. This rearrangement joins TRBV19 to TRBJ2-5; the match to TRBD1 covers 7 bases. Sequences were obtained from PBMCs. In DNA form, the CDR3 reads TGTGCCACTGAACTTCTTTGTTTGACAGGGACGTTCCAGAACCAAGAGACCCAGTACTTC. Translation gives CATELLCLTGTFQNQETQYF.